One sample yielded the 3 T cell receptor beta chains listed below, sequenced in a study of control samples from healthy donors and cancer patients (TCRdb year 2020). The library was generated by the immunoSEQ multiplex PCR assay. TCRdb stores this immuneACCESS table with in-frame sequences only. Part of the clones is absent; in the studies checked, under half of the shortfall reflects unresolved V genes, and no reason is known for the rest. The sample table records under 130,000 clones; roughly 90% of these occur just once. Under 20% of the sample is in the top ten clones. The sample consisted of PBMCs. The receptors here all came from a man between 60 and 75 years old with lung cancer.

This chain uses TRBV7-8 with TRBJ1-1, with D possibly matching TRBD1 (6 bases). Per germline, CDR1 SGHVS and CDR2 FQNEAQ. Deletions cut 1 base from V and 5 bases from J, with 17 bases between. CDR3 length: 16 amino acids. In DNA, the CDR3 is TGTGCCAGCAGCTTAGTAGGTTCGCAGGGGATTACTGAAGCTTTCTTT. Translating gives CASSLVGSQGITEAFF.

This chain joins TRBV24-1 and TRBJ2-1; D is unresolved. The V and J ends lost 2 bases and 6 bases respectively, with 7 bases between them. Germline loops: CDR1 KGHDR, CDR2 SFDVKD. This CDR3 has 13 residues. The CDR3 is CATSDSSINEQFF. CDR3 bases: TGTGCCACCAGTGATTCAAGCATCAATGAGCAGTTCTTC.

This chain joins TRBV7-2 and TRBJ1-2, with TRBD1 matching over 10 bases. The CDR3 runs 14 residues. Germline loops: CDR1 SGHTA, CDR2 FQGNSA. V was pared by 4 bases and J by 7 bases, with 6 bases of the junction left unmatched. CDR3 DNA sequence: TGTGCCAGCAGCTCGGACAGGGGGTCGGGTGGCTACACCTTC. This encodes CASSSDRGSGGYTF.